This is a list of T cell receptor beta chains from one sample in a study of beta chain features in type 1 diabetes. Generated by immunoSEQ multiplex PCR, the TCRdb table keeps only in-frame clones and is missing some. The sample includes a few hundred thousand clones, roughly 12% of them seen just once. The sequencing sample was made of naive CD4+ T cells from blood. These receptors came from a woman aged 18-29 years with type 1 diabetes. Each CDR3 is given with its conserved first and last residue. Each record gives: CDR3 length, V gene, CDR3 protein.

len: 15; v_gene: TRBV28; CDR3aa: CASRTTSGKPYEQYF
len: 15; v_gene: TRBV25-1; CDR3aa: CASSDSYIAKNIQYF
len: 14; v_gene: TRBV9; CDR3aa: CASSRGLAGSAQYF
len: 14; v_gene: TRBV5-1; CDR3aa: CASSLTVSDYGYTF
len: 15; v_gene: TRBV9; CDR3aa: CASSVGAGVTGELFF
len: 11; v_gene: TRBV20-1; CDR3aa: CSARDRTEAFF
len: 15; v_gene: TRBV7-2; CDR3aa: CASSVTSGGSYEQYF
len: 14; v_gene: TRBV7-2; CDR3aa: CASSLPLLAGGRVF
len: 13; v_gene: TRBV28; CDR3aa: CASSSGGVYGYTF
len: 14; v_gene: TRBV4-3; CDR3aa: CASSQGRNNSPLHF
len: 14; v_gene: TRBV7-2; CDR3aa: CASSFGQGAKTQYF
len: 14; v_gene: TRBV7-2; CDR3aa: CASSRQGDNQPQHF
len: 17; v_gene: TRBV18; CDR3aa: CASSPDRGASSYNEQFF
len: 15; v_gene: TRBV30; CDR3aa: CAWSGASGYYNEQFF
len: 19; v_gene: TRBV4-3; CDR3aa: CASSQWTSGRFSSYNEQFF
len: 17; v_gene: TRBV4-1; CDR3aa: CASSQGTSGGLVDTQYF
len: 13; v_gene: TRBV14; CDR3aa: CASSQDLAYGYTF
len: 13; v_gene: TRBV5-4; CDR3aa: CASREWVGDGYTF
len: 14; v_gene: TRBV19; CDR3aa: CASSTRSGFYEQYF
len: 12; v_gene: TRBV19; CDR3aa: CATLSGLKTQYF
len: 13; v_gene: TRBV4-2; CDR3aa: CASSQASTDTQYF
len: 13; v_gene: TRBV29-1; CDR3aa: CSVDVGQSYGYTF
len: 13; v_gene: TRBV30; CDR3aa: CASAQGLTNEQFF
len: 15; v_gene: TRBV10-3; CDR3aa: CAIRFTSGGEDTQYF
len: 16; v_gene: TRBV7-9; CDR3aa: CASSLHRDRVYNEQFF
len: 14; v_gene: TRBV5-1; CDR3aa: CASSLLGGPYGYTF
len: 14; v_gene: TRBV11-2; CDR3aa: CASSLGHQNQPQHF
len: 13; v_gene: TRBV28; CDR3aa: CASSQSGNGGQYF
len: 13; v_gene: TRBV30; CDR3aa: CAWSLGPNYGYTF